Presented here are 23 T cell receptor beta chains from one specimen sequenced in a study of blood T cells in healthy people across ages (dated by TCRdb to the mid-2010s). The method behind the library was 5' RACE. The run used an Illumina HiSeq 2500. The second PCR ran for roughly 7 to 11 cycles and used a J-beta primer mix along with a sample-barcoded 5' primer. TCRdb itself trimmed the public reads at Q25 with fastp, ran MiXCR and retained productive beta chains. Rows are combined by CDR3 protein, so each entry shows the most common genes and DNA. The sample data list approximately 1,000,000 distinct CDR3 sequences, and roughly two fifths of these were observed just once. The top ten clonotypes cover less than 15% of the sample. The sequenced sample consisted of blood. These receptors originate from a man aged 18-30 years in good health.

The J gene is TRBJ2-1, the V gene TRBV7-7; D is possibly TRBD1 (7 bases). Trimming removed 1 base from V and 7 bases from J, with 14 bases in between. The germline V gene has CDR1 SSHAT and CDR2 FNYEAQ (reference sequence). The CDR3 has 15 amino acids. The CDR3 loop is CASSLGAGGKNEQFF. CDR3 DNA: TGTGCCAGCAGCTTAGGGGCAGGGGGGAAAAATGAGCAGTTCTTC.

This clonotype was seen ten or more times. V and J are TRBV20-1 and TRBJ1-2; D call uncertain. The CDR3 has 14 residues. Germline CDR1 DFQATT, CDR2 SNEGSKA (reference sequence). V lost 1 base and J 0 bases, leaving 9 bases between the germline ends. In nucleotides, the CDR3 is TGCAGTGCTAGAGGGCCTACAGCTAACTATGGCTACACCTTC. It is translated as CSARGPTANYGYTF.

This clonotype occurred a few times. The DNA for the CDR3 is TGTGCCAGCAGGCCCCAGGGGGGCAGAAACATTCAGTACTTC. This sequence encodes CASRPQGGRNIQYF. The chain has TRBV28 and TRBJ2-4, with D possibly matching TRBD1 (7 bases). Per germline, CDR1 MDHEN and CDR2 SYDVKM. The CDR3 sequence is 14 residues long. The V end was cut by 6 bases, the J end by 6 bases, with 15 bases between.

The chain has TRBV20-1 and TRBJ1-1; D unresolved. The CDR3 totals 12 residues. The germline V gene has CDR1 DFQATT and CDR2 SNEGSKA (reference sequence). V lost 6 bases and J lost 6, with 14 bases in between. In DNA form, the CDR3 reads TGCAGTGCCGAAGGTTACGGCGCTGAAGCTTTCTTT. It translates to CSAEGYGAEAFF.

In regard to this clonotype: This may be a read error, as it is one base from a much larger clone. The CDR3 sequence: CASGRSSGGLADTQYF. CDR3 coding DNA: TGTGCCAGCGGTCGATCTAGCGGGGGTTTAGCAGATACGCAGTATTTT. J is TRBJ2-3 and V is TRBV6-5, with TRBD2 matching over 10 bases. The CDR3 is 16 residues long. J was trimmed by 4 bases and V by 8 bases; bases with no gene match: 12. CDR1 is MNHEY and CDR2 is SVGAGI in the germline V gene.

This clonotype was detected ten times or more. V and J are TRBV12-3 or TRBV12-4 and TRBJ1-2; D remains unclear. V lost 3 bases and J 7 bases, leaving 15 bases between the germline ends. CDR3 length: 14 residues. CDR3 loop: CASSLVQERLGYTF. The CDR3 region has the DNA TGTGCCAGCAGTTTGGTCCAGGAACGCCTTGGCTACACCTTC.

The chain is built from TRBV3-1 and TRBJ2-3; weak D call: TRBD1 (5 bases). CDR3 length: 17 residues. Trimming left V 3 bases short and J 4 bases short, with 20 bases between. CDR1 LGHDT and CDR2 YNNKEL come from the germline V gene (reference sequence). The CDR3, as DNA: TGTGCCAGCAGCCACCTACGTTCGACAGAAAGCGCAGATACGCAGTATTTT. This sequence encodes CASSHLRSTESADTQYF.

This clonotype was observed a handful of times. The V and J genes are TRBV29-1 and TRBJ2-5; D is ambiguous. The better agreement between TRBJ2-7 and the DNA end casts doubt on the J call. Germline lookup yields CDR1 SQVTM and CDR2 ANQGSEA. CDR3 length equals 13 residues. The CDR3 region is CSVEIPPHDEQYF. In DNA, the CDR3 is TGCAGCGTTGAAATCCCCCCACACGACGAGCAGTACTTC.

This clonotype was picked up a small number of times. The chain recombines TRBV7-9 with TRBJ2-1; no definite D call. The V gene lost 5 bases and the J gene lost 3 bases, with 8 bases spanning the gap. CDR3 length: 13 residues. CDR1 is SEHNR, CDR2 FQNEAQ, per germline (reference sequence). CDR3 amino acids: CASSPAYYNEQFF. DNA for the CDR3: TGTGCCAGCAGCCCAGCTTACTACAATGAGCAGTTCTTC. Using reference TRBV7-9 and TRBJ2-1 for the parts outside the CDR3, the full variable domain is DTGVSQNPRHKITKRGQNVTFRCDPISEHNRLYWYRQTLGQGPEFLTYFQNEAQLEKSRLLSDRFSAERPKGSFSTLEIQRTEQGDSAMYLCASSPAYYNEQFFGPGTRLTVL.

This clonotype was recorded at least ten times. The chain combines TRBV12-3 or TRBV12-4 with TRBJ2-3; the match to TRBD2 covers 8 bases. The V segment lost 7 bases and the J segment 0 bases; nucleotides outside the gene matches: 3. The CDR3 loop spans 14 amino acids. The CDR3: CASTPSGSTDTQYF. CDR3 sequence (DNA): TGTGCCAGCACCCCTAGCGGGAGCACAGATACGCAGTATTTT.

The chain is built from TRBV28 and TRBJ1-1; D gene uncertain. In germline, CDR1 is MDHEN, CDR2 SYDVKM. The length of the CDR3 is 13 residues. V lost 5 bases and J lost 1, with 8 bases in between. CDR3 protein: CASSKDGNTEAFF. The CDR3 DNA follows: TGTGCCAGCAGTAAGGATGGGAACACTGAAGCTTTCTTT.

CDR3 loop: CASSQRDSINYGYTF. For the CDR3, the DNA is TGTGCCAGCAGCCAAAGGGACAGCATTAACTATGGCTACACCTTC. V usage is TRBV3-1 and J usage is TRBJ1-2; 7 positions match TRBD1. J gave up 1 base and V 2 bases, and 4 bases lay outside the gene matches. The CDR3 extends over 15 amino acids. Germline lookup yields CDR1 LGHDT and CDR2 YNNKEL (reference sequence).

The chain employs TRBV5-6 and TRBJ2-1, with a weak D call TRBD1 (5 bases). There are 15 residues in the CDR3. Germline V gives CDR1 SGHDT, CDR2 YYEEEE. Trimming took off 3 bases at V and 0 bases at J, with 10 bases between the two ends. CDR3 region: CASSSWTLSYNEQFF. As DNA, the CDR3 is TGTGCCAGCAGCTCCTGGACACTCTCCTACAATGAGCAGTTCTTC.

This rearrangement joins TRBV2 to TRBJ2-1, with D perhaps matching TRBD1 (5 bases). Germline V gene data show CDR1 as SNHLY and CDR2 as FYNNEI. The CDR3 totals 13 residues. Between the trimmed V and J ends, which lost 6 bases and 13 bases, there was a span of 19 bases. CDR3 loop: CASRLEGVHIQFF. The CDR3 nucleotides read TGTGCCAGCAGATTGGAAGGGGTCCACATTCAGTTCTTC. Using reference TRBV2 and TRBJ2-1 for the parts outside the CDR3, the full variable domain is EPEVTQTPSHQVTQMGQEVILRCVPISNHLYFYWYRQILGQKVEFLVSFYNNEISEKSEIFDDQFSVERPDGSNFTLKIRSTKLEDSAMYFCASRLEGVHIQFFGPGTRLTVL.

The chain couples TRBV6-2 or TRBV6-3 to TRBJ2-3; a weak D match, TRBD2 (5 bases). V was cut by 7 bases and J by 2 bases, with 13 bases left in between. Germline V lookup: CDR1 MNHEY, CDR2 SVGEGT. The CDR3 extends over 14 amino acids. The CDR3: CASNEGRDTDTQYF. CDR3 DNA: TGTGCCAGCAACGAGGGAAGGGACACAGATACGCAGTATTTT.

This clonotype occurred a few times. The chain recombines TRBV29-1 with TRBJ2-7, with D perhaps matching TRBD1 or TRBD2 (5 bases each). The CDR3 extends over 14 amino acids. The ends were cut back, 1 base at V and 0 bases at J, with 10 bases in the middle. In germline, CDR1 is SQVTM, CDR2 ANQGSEA. The CDR3 here is CSVEGWGSSYEQYF. The CDR3, as DNA: TGCAGCGTTGAAGGTTGGGGGAGCTCCTACGAGCAGTACTTC.

The CDR3 loop is CSVAGSKLYGYTF. The CDR3, as DNA: TGCAGCGTTGCCGGGAGTAAACTCTATGGCTACACCTTC. J is TRBJ1-2 and V is TRBV29-1; D is ambiguous. Trimming shortened V by 4 bases and J by 4 bases, and 13 bases separated the two germline ends. Germline V gene lookup returns CDR1 SQVTM and CDR2 ANQGSEA. The CDR3 sequence is 13 residues long.

This clonotype has just a few counts. The genes are TRBV29-1 and TRBJ2-1; D unresolved. Germline CDR1 SQVTM, CDR2 ANQGSEA. V was cut by 2 bases and J by 5 bases, with 10 bases left in between. The CDR3 is 13 residues long. CDR3 in DNA: TGCAGCGTTGAAAGCAGTAACCACAATGAGCAGTTCTTC. Translation gives CSVESSNHNEQFF.

About this clonotype itself: At one of its ends the junction is not consistent with the germline gene, which may arise from a read error. The genes are TRBV6-1 and TRBJ1-2; 9 bases agree with TRBD1. Germline assignment: CDR1 MNHNS and CDR2 SASEGT. The CDR3 consists of 15 residues. CDR3 region: CASSGTGWANYGYTF. The CDR3 bases are TGTGCTAGCAGTGGGACAGGGTGGGCTAACTATGGCTACACCTTC.

The table lists this clonotype with a few counts. The V gene is TRBV20-1, the J gene TRBJ1-1, with 10 bases matching TRBD1. Germline V gene lookup returns CDR1 DFQATT and CDR2 SNEGSKA (reference sequence). The V segment lost 5 bases and the J segment 5 bases; nucleotides outside the gene matches: 5. This CDR3 contains 13 residues. The CDR3 loop is CSADRGLGTEAFF. As DNA, the CDR3 is TGCAGTGCTGACAGGGGGCTGGGAACTGAAGCTTTCTTT.

The rearrangement links TRBV10-3 to TRBJ1-5; 9 bases agree with TRBD1. Trimming removed 4 bases from V and 3 bases from J; junction bases left unmatched: 4. Germline assignment: CDR1 ENHRY and CDR2 SYGVKD. This CDR3 has 15 amino acids. In DNA form, the CDR3 reads TGTGCCATCAGTGCTGGACAGGGGATCAATCAGCCCCAGCATTTT. It encodes CAISAGQGINQPQHF.

The sample holds a few counts of this clonotype. CDR3 loop: CASSVLRIDGYTF. CDR3 DNA sequence: TGTGCCAGCAGCGTATTGCGAATTGATGGCTACACCTTC. The chain couples TRBV7-2 to TRBJ1-2; D is unresolved. CDR1 and CDR2 from the germline V gene are SGHTA and FQGNSA. V shed 5 bases and J shed 6 bases, with 13 bases lying between them. The CDR3 is made up of 13 amino acids. The full variable domain, in which reference TRBV7-2 and TRBJ1-2 provide the parts outside the CDR3, is GAGVSQSPSNKVTEKGKDVELRCDPISGHTALYWYRQSLGQGLEFLIYFQGNSAPDKSGLPSDRFSAERTGGSVSTLTIQRTQQEDSAVYLCASSVLRIDGYTFGSGTRLTVV.

The genes are TRBV10-3 and TRBJ1-6, with 7 bases that match TRBD1. Per the germline V gene, CDR1 is ENHRY and CDR2 is SYGVKD. The V gene end was trimmed by 4 bases and the J gene end by 5 bases; junction bases not matched to a gene: 2. The CDR3 spans 14 residues. CDR3 nucleotides: TGTGCCATCAGTGGGGACAGTAATAATTCACCCCTCCACTTT. Its translation: CAISGDSNNSPLHF.